This paragraph covers one TCR beta chain sequence. TCRdb's copy holds only in-frame clones and misses some; the assay was immunoSEQ multiplex PCR. The profile shows some 46,000 clones, roughly 94% of them singletons. The data were obtained in a study of human thymus T cells. The V and J ends lost 5 bases and 0 bases respectively, with 14 bases between them. The CDR3 is 16 amino acids. Germline V lookup: CDR1 SEHNR, CDR2 FQNEAQ (reference sequence). The sequence was obtained from a girl under three years old with a congenital heart defect but otherwise immunologically healthy. The sequencing sample was made of blood. The gene calls are TRBV7-9 and TRBJ2-1; no firm D call. DNA for the CDR3: TGTGCCAGCAGCGCCGGTTCGAGAGCCTCCTACAATGAGCAGTTCTTC. It translates to CASSAGSRASYNEQFF.